This T cell receptor (beta chain) stems from a study of cytomegalovirus exposure and HLA in healthy donors. Study results and limitations: Some TCR beta chains (roughly 160 of them) were listed as cytomegalovirus-associated. Later genetic work tied a missense DCLRE1C variant to beta-chain V and J trimming. A highly shared variant cluster was judged a likely technical artifact.

The PCR had 60 Vbeta and 13 Jbeta primers. Profiled with immunoSEQ multiplex PCR; TCRdb holds only in-frame clones, not every one. Among 78,000 or so clones, roughly 84% were seen once, and the ten largest hold 2% to 3%. For this clone: What it binds is unknown.

The sequence was obtained from a woman in her 50s in good health and CMV-seronegative. Input material: PBMCs.

The CDR3 spells CASSLVSGDSYEQYF. The CDR3 nucleotides are TGTGCCAGCAGCTTAGTTAGCGGAGATTCCTACGAGCAGTACTTC. This rearrangement joins TRBV7-2 to TRBJ2-7, with D tentatively TRBD2 (6 bases). V lost 1 base and J lost 1, with 11 bases in between. Germline-derived CDR1 and CDR2 are SGHTA and FQGNSA. The CDR3 consists of 15 residues. Full variable domain (outside the CDR3, taken from reference TRBV7-2 and TRBJ2-7): GAGVSQSPSNKVTEKGKDVELRCDPISGHTALYWYRQSLGQGLEFLIYFQGNSAPDKSGLPSDRFSAERTGGSVSTLTIQRTQQEDSAVYLCASSLVSGDSYEQYFGPGTRLTVT.